This T cell receptor beta chain was obtained from a study of blood T cell repertoires in COVID-19. Study overall: Italy, Spain and the United States were the sources of the convalescent and acute COVID-19 samples. T cells, B-cell-depleted T cells, or PBMCs provided the cDNA or gDNA that served as material.

Deletions cut 6 bases from V and 0 bases from J, with 11 bases between. The CDR3 is made up of 15 amino acids. The germline V gene has CDR1 SNHLY and CDR2 FYNNEI. Source study methods: Using reference gene primer amplification, nucleated cell counts were estimated. Clones were sequenced by immunoSEQ multiplex PCR, and TCRdb holds only the in-frame ones, with some missing. V and J calls and clone size come straight from that table; D and trimming were deduced from the DNA. Of about 150,000 clones listed, 65% to 85% are singletons. The sample taken for sequencing was peripheral blood. This clonotype was sampled from a man aged 70-80 years with active or convalescent COVID-19. The chain combines TRBV2 with TRBJ2-2; weak D call: TRBD2 (5 bases). The CDR3 reads CASRLGLANTGELFF. The CDR3 DNA reads TGTGCCAGCAGACTTGGACTCGCGAACACCGGGGAGCTGTTTTTT.